The rows below give T cell receptor beta chains drawn from one sample of a study of T cells in Graves' hyperthyroidism and ophthalmopathy. TCRdb re-called the multiplex PCR reads with MiXCR, one entry per CDR3 protein. There are more than 500,000 distinct CDR3 sequences in the sample; roughly 16% occur only once, and roughly 29% lies in the top ten. The sample taken for sequencing was blood. The receptors stem from a woman in her 30s with Graves' ophthalmopathy. Each CDR3 is given with its conserved first and last residue. The D gene is left open where the match is weak. Clone size is given for some rows only: seen once, a few or many times, or a class if the clone is expanded.

CDR3 DNA: TGTGCCAGCAGTTCAAAAGAAGGCTACACCTTC
CDR3 protein: CASSSKEGYTF
V gene: TRBV6-9
J gene: TRBJ1-2
clone size: -
D gene: -

CDR3 DNA: TGTGCCAGCAGTAGACAGGGTCGTGGTCTTGGCACAGATACGCAGTATTTT
CDR3 protein: CASSRQGRGLGTDTQYF
V gene: TRBV28
J gene: TRBJ2-3
clone size: many
D gene: TRBD1

CDR3 DNA: TGTGCCAGCAGCCGCGGGACAGGGGGCACAGATACGCAGTATTTT
CDR3 protein: CASSRGTGGTDTQYF
V gene: TRBV7-2
J gene: TRBJ2-3
clone size: many
D gene: TRBD1

CDR3 DNA: TGTGCCAGTAAGGACACTTCTAGCACAGATACGCAGTATTTT
CDR3 protein: CASKDTSSTDTQYF
V gene: TRBV19
J gene: TRBJ2-3
clone size: -
D gene: -

CDR3 DNA: TGTGCCAGCAGCGGCTCCCTAGCAGAGACCCAGTACTTC
CDR3 protein: CASSGSLAETQYF
V gene: TRBV7-9
J gene: TRBJ2-5
clone size: -
D gene: -

CDR3 DNA: TGTGCCAGCAGTACCCGGACTAGCGGGAGGGCCAAAGATACGCAGTATTTT
CDR3 protein: CASSTRTSGRAKDTQYF
V gene: TRBV28
J gene: TRBJ2-3
clone size: once
D gene: TRBD2

CDR3 DNA: TGTGCCAGCAGCGTAGCCGTAGGCAGGGTACAAGATACGCAGTATTTT
CDR3 protein: CASSVAVGRVQDTQYF
V gene: TRBV9
J gene: TRBJ2-3
clone size: -
D gene: -

CDR3 DNA: TGTGCCAGCAGACCCGGGACAGGGGGCTACAATGAGCAGTTCTTC
CDR3 protein: CASRPGTGGYNEQFF
V gene: TRBV12-3/TRBV12-4
J gene: TRBJ2-1
clone size: many
D gene: TRBD1

CDR3 DNA: TGTGCCAGCAGCCTAAGACTTACAGGTAGTCTGGATGAGCAGTTCTTC
CDR3 protein: CASSLRLTGSLDEQFF
V gene: TRBV7-9
J gene: TRBJ2-1
clone size: few
D gene: -

CDR3 DNA: TGCAGTGCCGCCGGGACGCCTTCTCAAGAGACCCAGTACTTC
CDR3 protein: CSAAGTPSQETQYF
V gene: TRBV20-1
J gene: TRBJ2-5
clone size: many
D gene: -

CDR3 DNA: TGTGCCAGCAGCCAAGAGTCGCCAGGTTTGGAACTCTACGAGCAGTACTTC
CDR3 protein: CASSQESPGLELYEQYF
V gene: TRBV7-9
J gene: TRBJ2-7
clone size: once
D gene: -

CDR3 DNA: TGCGCCAGCAGCTTCCCTAGCGGGAGTACTCGATCCTACAATGAGCAGTTCTTC
CDR3 protein: CASSFPSGSTRSYNEQFF
V gene: TRBV5-1
J gene: TRBJ2-1
clone size: -
D gene: TRBD2

CDR3 DNA: TGCGCCAGCAGCTTGCAGGTTTTAGTAACAGATACGCAGTATTTT
CDR3 protein: CASSLQVLVTDTQYF
V gene: TRBV5-1
J gene: TRBJ2-3
clone size: many
D gene: -

CDR3 DNA: TGCGCCAGCAGCCAATGGGGACTAGCGGGAGGAGGCACCGGGGAGCTGTTTTTT
CDR3 protein: CASSQWGLAGGGTGELFF
V gene: TRBV4-1
J gene: TRBJ2-2
clone size: many
D gene: TRBD2

CDR3 DNA: TGCAGGGGGACTAGCGGCTCCTACAATGAGCAGTTCTTC
CDR3 protein: CRGTSGSYNEQFF
V gene: TRBV20-1
J gene: TRBJ2-1
clone size: few
D gene: TRBD2

CDR3 DNA: TGCAGTGCTCTAGACAGGGTGAACTATGGCTACACCTTC
CDR3 protein: CSALDRVNYGYTF
V gene: TRBV20-1
J gene: TRBJ1-2
clone size: -
D gene: TRBD1

CDR3 DNA: TGCGCCAGCAGCTTGGCCGTCGACTTTACCTACGAGCAGTACTTC
CDR3 protein: CASSLAVDFTYEQYF
V gene: TRBV5-1
J gene: TRBJ2-7
clone size: many
D gene: -

CDR3 DNA: TGTGCCAGCCTACAACCGACGACAGGCCAGGCTTTCTTT
CDR3 protein: CASLQPTTGQAFF
V gene: TRBV19
J gene: TRBJ1-1
clone size: many
D gene: -

CDR3 DNA: TGTGCCAGCAGCCGGCTAGGAGTCGAGCAGTACTTC
CDR3 protein: CASSRLGVEQYF
V gene: TRBV14
J gene: TRBJ2-7
clone size: few
D gene: -

CDR3 DNA: TGTGCCAGCAGTTTTTTGCGGAGTCAGCTCTACGAGCAGTACTTC
CDR3 protein: CASSFLRSQLYEQYF
V gene: TRBV28
J gene: TRBJ2-7
clone size: few
D gene: -

CDR3 DNA: TGCGCCAGCAGCCAAGATCGAAGGGACCGGGAGCTGTTTTTT
CDR3 protein: CASSQDRRDRELFF
V gene: TRBV4-1
J gene: TRBJ2-2
clone size: -
D gene: -

CDR3 DNA: TGCAGTGCTAGATGGCGGGAGCCCCACGAGCAGTACTTC
CDR3 protein: CSARWREPHEQYF
V gene: TRBV20-1
J gene: TRBJ2-7
clone size: many
D gene: TRBD2

CDR3 DNA: TGCGCCAGCAGCCAACGAGGGGCTCTAGCTAACTATGGCTACACCTTC
CDR3 protein: CASSQRGALANYGYTF
V gene: TRBV4-1
J gene: TRBJ1-2
clone size: few
D gene: -

CDR3 DNA: TGTGCCAGCAGCTTAAATGCGCGGGAGCTCTACGAGCAGTACTTC
CDR3 protein: CASSLNARELYEQYF
V gene: TRBV7-2
J gene: TRBJ2-7
clone size: many
D gene: TRBD2

CDR3 DNA: TGTGCCAGCAGTCAACAGACTAGCGGTGTCTACGAGCAGTACTTC
CDR3 protein: CASSQQTSGVYEQYF
V gene: TRBV28
J gene: TRBJ2-7
clone size: -
D gene: TRBD2

CDR3 DNA: TGTGCCAGCAGTTCCCTGGGACTAGCGGGAAGCGGGGCGCAGTATTTT
CDR3 protein: CASSSLGLAGSGAQYF
V gene: TRBV28
J gene: TRBJ2-3
clone size: many
D gene: TRBD2

CDR3 DNA: TGCAGTGCTTACCCTCGTCCTGGAGGGTCCTATAATTCACCCCTCCACTTT
CDR3 protein: CSAYPRPGGSYNSPLHF
V gene: TRBV20-1
J gene: TRBJ1-6
clone size: many
D gene: -

CDR3 DNA: TGTGCCAGCAGCTTGAGGGGAAACTACGAGCAGTACTTC
CDR3 protein: CASSLRGNYEQYF
V gene: TRBV5-4
J gene: TRBJ2-7
clone size: few
D gene: -

CDR3 DNA: TGTGCCACCGGGACAGGGATCACTGGAAACACCATATATTTT
CDR3 protein: CATGTGITGNTIYF
V gene: TRBV7-2
J gene: TRBJ1-3
clone size: many
D gene: TRBD1

CDR3 DNA: TGTGCCTGGAGTGTATCGGAGTTGACTGAAGCTTTCTTT
CDR3 protein: CAWSVSELTEAFF
V gene: TRBV30
J gene: TRBJ1-1
clone size: few
D gene: -

CDR3 DNA: TGTGCCAGCAGTCCAGAGTACGAGCAGTACTTC
CDR3 protein: CASSPEYEQYF
V gene: TRBV7-9
J gene: TRBJ2-7
clone size: many
D gene: -

CDR3 DNA: TGTGCCAGCAGTCTAAGTGGACAGGGAGACTACGAGCAGTACTTC
CDR3 protein: CASSLSGQGDYEQYF
V gene: TRBV28
J gene: TRBJ2-7
clone size: many
D gene: TRBD1

CDR3 DNA: TGTGCCAGCAGCTTAAGTGCCGTGACAGGGAACTACGAGCAGTACTTC
CDR3 protein: CASSLSAVTGNYEQYF
V gene: TRBV5-5
J gene: TRBJ2-7
clone size: many
D gene: TRBD1

CDR3 DNA: TGCAGTGCTAGAGTTCCGTTAAGTGAGACCCAGTACTTC
CDR3 protein: CSARVPLSETQYF
V gene: TRBV20-1
J gene: TRBJ2-5
clone size: -
D gene: -

CDR3 DNA: TGTGCCAGCAGCTTGAGTTTAACTAATGAAAAACTGTTTTTT
CDR3 protein: CASSLSLTNEKLFF
V gene: TRBV7-9
J gene: TRBJ1-4
clone size: few
D gene: -

CDR3 DNA: TGTGCCAGCTCCTTTCAGAACTACGAGCAGTACTTC
CDR3 protein: CASSFQNYEQYF
V gene: TRBV2
J gene: TRBJ2-7
clone size: many
D gene: -

CDR3 DNA: TGCAGTGCTAGGAGCGGGGGTAGAACCAGGGAGCTGTTTTTT
CDR3 protein: CSARSGGRTRELFF
V gene: TRBV20-1
J gene: TRBJ2-2
clone size: once
D gene: TRBD2

CDR3 DNA: TGTGCCAGCTCAGGACGAGAGACCCAGTACTTC
CDR3 protein: CASSGRETQYF
V gene: TRBV18
J gene: TRBJ2-5
clone size: many
D gene: -

CDR3 DNA: TGTGCCAGCAGGGTTCAGGGGCCGGACACCGGGGAGCTGTTTTTT
CDR3 protein: CASRVQGPDTGELFF
V gene: TRBV11-2
J gene: TRBJ2-2
clone size: many
D gene: -

CDR3 DNA: TGTGCCAGTAGTAAAATGACGGCCAGCACAGATACGCAGTATTTT
CDR3 protein: CASSKMTASTDTQYF
V gene: TRBV19
J gene: TRBJ2-3
clone size: few
D gene: -

CDR3 DNA: TGTGCCAGCAGCCAAGTACCGAGAACCTCAGATACGCAGTATTTT
CDR3 protein: CASSQVPRTSDTQYF
V gene: TRBV14
J gene: TRBJ2-3
clone size: -
D gene: -

CDR3 DNA: TGCAGTGCTAGAGATCCCACGGGGAGGGGCTACGAGCAGTACTTC
CDR3 protein: CSARDPTGRGYEQYF
V gene: TRBV20-1
J gene: TRBJ2-7
clone size: many
D gene: TRBD2

CDR3 DNA: TGTGCCAGCAGCTCCCTGGGACTAGCGGGAGTAGCGGGATACAATGAGCAGTTCTTC
CDR3 protein: CASSSLGLAGVAGYNEQFF
V gene: TRBV5-8
J gene: TRBJ2-1
clone size: many
D gene: TRBD2

CDR3 DNA: TGTGCCAGCAGTTACTCGGGGACTAGCGCGTGGAGTGAGCAGTTCTTC
CDR3 protein: CASSYSGTSAWSEQFF
V gene: TRBV6-2/TRBV6-3
J gene: TRBJ2-1
clone size: few
D gene: TRBD2

CDR3 DNA: TGTGCCAGCAGCCCGGAATTCTTTTTCTCCTACGAGCAGTACTTC
CDR3 protein: CASSPEFFFSYEQYF
V gene: TRBV7-2
J gene: TRBJ2-7
clone size: few
D gene: -

CDR3 DNA: TGTGCCAGCAGCCAAGTAAGGGATTGGACTGAAGCTTTCTTT
CDR3 protein: CASSQVRDWTEAFF
V gene: TRBV3-1
J gene: TRBJ1-1
clone size: -
D gene: -

CDR3 DNA: TGCAGTGTAAGCTGGAATGAGCAGTTCTTC
CDR3 protein: CSVSWNEQFF
V gene: TRBV20-1
J gene: TRBJ2-1
clone size: many
D gene: -

CDR3 DNA: TGTGCCAGCAGCTTAGACAGCATCTCCTACGAGCAGTACTTC
CDR3 protein: CASSLDSISYEQYF
V gene: TRBV11-2
J gene: TRBJ2-7
clone size: many
D gene: -

CDR3 DNA: TGTGCCAGCTCAGTAACCGGGACAGGGAGGGATTCACCCCTCCACTTT
CDR3 protein: CASSVTGTGRDSPLHF
V gene: TRBV18
J gene: TRBJ1-6
clone size: few
D gene: TRBD1

CDR3 DNA: TGTGCCAGCAGCTTTGGCGAAGTGGGCGAGCAGTACTTC
CDR3 protein: CASSFGEVGEQYF
V gene: TRBV5-1
J gene: TRBJ2-7
clone size: -
D gene: -

CDR3 DNA: TGCGCCAGCAGCTTTGGGGCAGAAGATGGCTACACCTTC
CDR3 protein: CASSFGAEDGYTF
V gene: TRBV5-1
J gene: TRBJ1-2
clone size: many
D gene: -